This section outlines one T cell receptor (beta chain) sequence together with its context. Its antigen is unidentified. Sequence at one end of the junction differs from germline and may be a read error. These data are taken from a study of molecular identifiers for immune sequencing clone quantification. In the study overall: Five portions were made in replicates from RNA of approximately 22,000 or 94,000 naive CD8 cells, and four underwent sequencing.

General study findings and limits: More than 97% of effector molecules, versus under 1% of naive-cell molecules, belonged to clones above 20 RNA copies.

The bulk TCR libraries were made with methods described before and with listed TCR primers. TCRdb re-called the PCR reads through MiXCR, storing one row per CDR3 protein. The sample lists under 800,000 distinct CDR3 sequences; about 25% were seen once. Germline V gene lookup returns CDR1 MNHEY and CDR2 SVGEGT. CDR3 size: 16 residues. Sequencing used naive CD8+ T cells from blood, with Jurkat cell RNA spiked in. Subset defined: FACS-sorted CD8+CD4-CCR7+CD45RA+ naive T cells. The chain carries TRBV6-2 or TRBV6-3 and TRBJ1-5, with D tentatively TRBD1 (5 bases). The sequence came from a human donor in good health. Some libraries in this study had Jurkat cell RNA spiked in. The CDR3 reads CASSYSGTFANQPPHF. In nucleotides, the CDR3 is TGTGCCAGCAGTTACTCCGGGACCTTCGCCAATCAGCCCCCGCATTTT.